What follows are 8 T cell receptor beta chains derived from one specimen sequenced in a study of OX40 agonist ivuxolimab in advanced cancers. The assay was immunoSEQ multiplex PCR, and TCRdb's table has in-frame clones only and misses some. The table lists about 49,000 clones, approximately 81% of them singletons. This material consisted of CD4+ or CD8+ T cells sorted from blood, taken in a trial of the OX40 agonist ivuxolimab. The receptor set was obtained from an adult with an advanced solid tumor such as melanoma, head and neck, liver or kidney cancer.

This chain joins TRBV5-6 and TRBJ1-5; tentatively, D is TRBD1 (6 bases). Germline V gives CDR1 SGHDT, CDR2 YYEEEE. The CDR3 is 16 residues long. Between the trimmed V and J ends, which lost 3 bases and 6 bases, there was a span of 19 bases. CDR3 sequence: CASSSSPGGEGQPQHF. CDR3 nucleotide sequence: TGTGCCAGCAGCTCATCTCCGGGGGGCGAAGGTCAGCCCCAGCATTTT.

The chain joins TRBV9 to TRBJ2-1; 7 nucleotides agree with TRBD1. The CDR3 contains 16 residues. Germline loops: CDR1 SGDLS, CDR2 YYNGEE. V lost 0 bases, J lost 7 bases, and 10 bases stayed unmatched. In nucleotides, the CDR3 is TGTGCCAGCAGCGTAGCGGGATGGGACAGCTCGAATGAGCAGTTCTTC. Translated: CASSVAGWDSSNEQFF.

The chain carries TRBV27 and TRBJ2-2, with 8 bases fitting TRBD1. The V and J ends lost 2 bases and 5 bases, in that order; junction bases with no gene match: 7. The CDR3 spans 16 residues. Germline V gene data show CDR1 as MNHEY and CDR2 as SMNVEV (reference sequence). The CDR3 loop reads CASSLIGQGATGELFF. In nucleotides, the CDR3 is TGTGCCAGCAGTTTAATAGGGCAGGGGGCAACCGGGGAGCTGTTTTTT.

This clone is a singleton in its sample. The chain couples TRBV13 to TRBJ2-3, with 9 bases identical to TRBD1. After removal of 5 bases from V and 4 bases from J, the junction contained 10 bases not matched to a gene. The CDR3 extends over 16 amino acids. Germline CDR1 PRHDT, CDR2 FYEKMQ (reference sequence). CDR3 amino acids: CASSPDRGASADTQYF. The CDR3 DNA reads TGTGCCAGCAGCCCTGACAGGGGGGCGAGCGCAGATACGCAGTATTTT.

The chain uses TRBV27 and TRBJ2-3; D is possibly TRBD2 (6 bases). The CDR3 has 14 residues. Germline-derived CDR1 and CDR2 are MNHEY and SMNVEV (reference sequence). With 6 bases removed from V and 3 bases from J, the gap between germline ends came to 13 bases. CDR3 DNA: TGTGCCAGCAGCCCCTGGGGGGAGACAGATACGCAGTATTTT. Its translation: CASSPWGETDTQYF.

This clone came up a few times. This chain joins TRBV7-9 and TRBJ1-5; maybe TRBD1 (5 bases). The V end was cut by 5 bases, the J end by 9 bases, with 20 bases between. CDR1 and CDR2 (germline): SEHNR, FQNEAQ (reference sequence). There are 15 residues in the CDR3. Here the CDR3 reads CASSPGDYLLAPQHF. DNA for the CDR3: TGTGCCAGCAGCCCTGGGGACTATCTCCTTGCGCCCCAGCATTTT.

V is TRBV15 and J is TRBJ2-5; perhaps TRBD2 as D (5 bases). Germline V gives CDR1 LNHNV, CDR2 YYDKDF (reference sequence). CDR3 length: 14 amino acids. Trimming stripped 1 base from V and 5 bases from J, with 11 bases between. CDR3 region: CATSRAVARETQYF. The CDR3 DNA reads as TGTGCCACCAGCAGAGCGGTAGCGAGGGAGACCCAGTACTTC. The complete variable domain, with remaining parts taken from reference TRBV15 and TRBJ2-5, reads DAMVIQNPRYQVTQFGKPVTLSCSQTLNHNVMYWYQQKSSQAPKLLFHYYDKDFNNEADTPDNFQSRRPNTSFCFLDIRSPGLGDTAMYLCATSRAVARETQYFGPGTRLLVL.

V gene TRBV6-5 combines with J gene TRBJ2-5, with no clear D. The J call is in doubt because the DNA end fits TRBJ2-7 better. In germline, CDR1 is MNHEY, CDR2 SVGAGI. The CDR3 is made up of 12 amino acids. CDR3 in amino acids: CASSYFADEQYF. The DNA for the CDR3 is TGTGCCAGCAGTTACTTTGCAGACGAGCAGTACTTC.